These T cell receptor beta chains were read from a single sample in a study of T cell repertoires and HLA-DP antigens. The antigens of these receptors remain unknown. TCRdb's table, derived via immunoSEQ multiplex PCR, lists solely in-frame clones and lacks some. The sample has around 110,000 clones; 80% to 95% are singletons. Sequencing input: CD4+ T cells from PBMCs. These receptors were taken from a woman under 30 in good health and CMV-seronegative. Both conserved end residues are part of each CDR3. The D gene is left open where the match is weak. Size values are once, few and many counts, or a class for expanded clones, and some rows have none.

j_call: TRBJ2-5; cdr3_length: 14; d_call: TRBD2; v_call: TRBV7-3; clone_size: .; cdr3_aa: CASSLAGGRETQYF; cdr3_nt: TGTGCCAGCAGCTTAGCGGGAGGAAGGGAGACCCAGTACTTC
j_call: TRBJ2-3; cdr3_length: 15; d_call: TRBD2; v_call: TRBV27; clone_size: .; cdr3_aa: CASSHSGVSTDTQYF; cdr3_nt: TGTGCCAGCAGTCATAGCGGGGTTTCCACAGATACGCAGTATTTT
j_call: TRBJ2-2; cdr3_length: 14; d_call: TRBD1; v_call: TRBV19; clone_size: .; cdr3_aa: CAPAGGANTGELFF; cdr3_nt: TGTGCCCCGGCAGGGGGTGCGAACACCGGGGAGCTGTTTTTT
j_call: TRBJ1-5; cdr3_length: 14; d_call: .; v_call: TRBV10-3; clone_size: .; cdr3_aa: CAISEGVGNQPQHF; cdr3_nt: TGTGCCATCAGTGAGGGGGTGGGCAATCAGCCCCAGCATTTT
j_call: TRBJ2-2; cdr3_length: 21; d_call: .; v_call: TRBV10-3; clone_size: .; cdr3_aa: CAISYGGGTGAIAGVTGELFF; cdr3_nt: TGTGCCATCAGCTATGGAGGGGGGACAGGGGCGATAGCGGGAGTCACCGGGGAGCTGTTTTTT
j_call: TRBJ2-1; cdr3_length: 12; d_call: .; v_call: TRBV6-1; clone_size: once; cdr3_aa: CASSEVGNEQFF; cdr3_nt: TGTGCCAGCAGTGAAGTCGGCAATGAGCAGTTCTTC
j_call: TRBJ1-5; cdr3_length: 13; d_call: .; v_call: TRBV28; clone_size: .; cdr3_aa: CASTGTLDQPQHF; cdr3_nt: TGTGCCAGCACCGGGACCCTAGATCAGCCCCAGCATTTT
j_call: TRBJ1-2; cdr3_length: 14; d_call: TRBD1; v_call: TRBV19; clone_size: .; cdr3_aa: CASSLGTEDYGYTF; cdr3_nt: TGTGCCAGTAGTCTTGGGACAGAGGACTATGGCTACACCTTC
j_call: TRBJ2-1; cdr3_length: 15; d_call: .; v_call: TRBV5-1; clone_size: once; cdr3_aa: CASSLRQPGGYEQFF; cdr3_nt: TGCGCCAGCAGCTTGAGACAGCCGGGTGGTTATGAGCAGTTCTTC
j_call: TRBJ2-6; cdr3_length: 18; d_call: TRBD1; v_call: TRBV5-1; clone_size: once; cdr3_aa: CASSLVQGVRSGANVLTF; cdr3_nt: TGCGCCAGCAGCTTGGTTCAGGGGGTGAGATCTGGGGCCAACGTCCTGACTTTC
j_call: TRBJ2-1; cdr3_length: 17; d_call: .; v_call: TRBV18; clone_size: .; cdr3_aa: CASQKARRLGSYNEQFF; cdr3_nt: TGTGCCAGCCAAAAGGCGCGACGGTTAGGATCCTACAATGAGCAGTTCTTC
j_call: TRBJ2-7; cdr3_length: 15; d_call: TRBD1; v_call: TRBV18; clone_size: .; cdr3_aa: CASSTSGTGTYEQYF; cdr3_nt: TGTGCCAGCTCAACCTCTGGGACAGGGACCTACGAGCAGTACTTC
j_call: TRBJ1-3; cdr3_length: 16; d_call: TRBD1; v_call: TRBV28; clone_size: .; cdr3_aa: CASRPPGQSSGNTIYF; cdr3_nt: TGTGCCAGCAGACCCCCGGGACAGAGCTCTGGAAACACCATATATTTT
j_call: TRBJ2-3; cdr3_length: 14; d_call: .; v_call: TRBV18; clone_size: .; cdr3_aa: CASSPSASTDTQYF; cdr3_nt: TGTGCCAGCTCACCCAGTGCTAGCACAGATACGCAGTATTTT